These 23 T cell receptor beta chains share one sample of origin, sequenced in a study of shared clonotypes between healthy human individuals. This table comes from immunoSEQ multiplex PCR, and its TCRdb copy is limited to in-frame clones, with some not included. Of approximately 2.1 million clones in the sample, approximately 93% were seen once. Sequenced sample: naive CD4+ T cells from PBMCs. Subset reported: CD45RA+ positively selected. The receptors were sampled from a man aged 18 to 29 in good health. Some clones in this sample may be carry-over from other donors' samples.

The chain combines TRBV5-1 with TRBJ2-5; 10 positions agree with TRBD1. This CDR3 has 15 amino acids. The V and J ends lost 3 bases and 5 bases, in that order; junction bases with no gene match: 7. Germline assignment: CDR1 SGHRS and CDR2 YFSETQ. This CDR3 reads CASSSVGTGEETQYF. In nucleotides, the CDR3 is TGCGCCAGCAGCTCGGTAGGGACAGGGGAGGAGACCCAGTACTTC.

The chain recombines TRBV2 with TRBJ2-1; D is uncertain. The CDR3 covers 16 residues. The V gene lost 5 bases and the J gene lost 3 bases, with 17 bases spanning the gap. Germline values: CDR1 SNHLY, CDR2 FYNNEI. CDR3 residues: CASSPNFPSGYNEQFF. DNA of the CDR3: TGTGCCAGCAGTCCAAACTTCCCGAGTGGCTACAATGAGCAGTTCTTC.

This rearrangement joins TRBV6-5 to TRBJ2-5; the D call may be TRBD1 or TRBD2 (6 bases each). CDR1 and CDR2 (germline): MNHEY, SVGAGI. Trimming removed 6 bases from V and 7 bases from J, with 18 bases in between. The CDR3 runs 14 residues. CDR3 bases: TGTGCCAGCAGGCAAGGGGGGTCCGGGTGGACCCAGTACTTC. It is translated as CASRQGGSGWTQYF.

CDR3 bases: TGTGCCAGCTCACCGTCCCGGGGGAGGTTCAATGAGCAGTTCTTC. Protein sequence: CASSPSRGRFNEQFF. V gene TRBV18 combines with J gene TRBJ2-1; tentatively, D is TRBD2 (6 bases). Trimming pared 3 bases from V and 6 bases from J, leaving 15 bases between. From germline, CDR1 is KGHSH and CDR2 LQKENI. The CDR3 is 15 residues long. Filled out from reference TRBV18 and TRBJ2-1, the complete variable domain reads NAGVMQNPRHLVRRRGQEARLRCSPMKGHSHVYWYRQLPEEGLKFMVYLQKENIIDESGMPKERFSAEFPKEGPSILRIQQVVRGDSAAYFCASSPSRGRFNEQFFGPGTRLTVL.

V gene TRBV30 combines with J gene TRBJ2-7, with 10 bases aligning to TRBD1. The J segment lost 2 bases and the V segment lost 2 bases, leaving 12 bases of the junction unmatched. The germline CDR1 and CDR2 sequences are GTSNPN and SVGIG (reference sequence). This CDR3 has 17 amino acids. CDR3 DNA sequence: TGTGCCTGGAGTCCAACAGGCTTGGGACAGGGGCCCTACGAGCAGTACTTC. It codes for CAWSPTGLGQGPYEQYF.

The chain links TRBV10-3 to TRBJ2-7, with D maybe TRBD1 (5 bases). The CDR3 runs 13 residues. The V gene's germline CDR1 is ENHRY and CDR2 SYGVKD. The V gene lost 2 bases and the J gene lost 6 bases, with 11 bases spanning the gap. The CDR3: CAISEAQGTEQYF. The CDR3 DNA follows: TGTGCCATCAGTGAGGCCCAGGGAACCGAGCAGTACTTC.

The J gene is TRBJ2-7, the V gene TRBV28; 9 bases are shared with TRBD1. V shed 4 bases and J 2 bases; nucleotides not matched to a gene: 3. Germline V lookup: CDR1 MDHEN, CDR2 SYDVKM. The CDR3 is made up of 14 amino acids. This CDR3 is CASSSRQGAYEQYF. CDR3 DNA: TGTGCCAGCAGTTCCAGACAGGGGGCCTACGAGCAGTACTTC.

The V call is TRBV28, the J call TRBJ2-1, with unresolved D. Trimming pared 4 bases from V and 3 bases from J, leaving 7 bases between. CDR3 length equals 13 residues. Germline CDR1 is MDHEN and CDR2 is SYDVKM. CDR3 residues: CASSSPDYNEQFF. CDR3 sequence (DNA): TGTGCCAGCAGTTCCCCGGACTACAATGAGCAGTTCTTC.

V and J are TRBV7-8 and TRBJ2-7; a weak D match, TRBD1 (6 bases). This CDR3 region has 15 residues. The V gene's germline CDR1 is SGHVS and CDR2 FQNEAQ. V lost 5 bases, J lost 1 base, and 15 bases lay in between. Here the CDR3 reads CASSNRDTLSYEQYF. The CDR3 nucleotides are TGTGCCAGCAGCAACCGGGACACCTTATCCTACGAGCAGTACTTC.

The V and J genes are TRBV5-4 and TRBJ2-5; 10 bases align to TRBD2. Germline V lookup: CDR1 SGHNT, CDR2 YYREEE (reference sequence). This CDR3 region has 17 residues. The J segment lost 2 bases and the V segment lost 0 bases, leaving 7 bases of the junction unmatched. CDR3 nucleotides: TGTGCCAGCAGCTTGGGAGGCCAGCGGGAGGGTCAAGAGACCCAGTACTTC. The encoded protein is CASSLGGQREGQETQYF.

V is TRBV21-1 and J is TRBJ2-3; the table's D call, TRBD1, has no DNA check behind it. TRBV21-1 is assigned pseudogene status. The CDR3 is made up of 15 amino acids. The DNA of the CDR3 is TGTGCCAGCAGCGGACTCACAGGGGGCACAGATACGCAGTATTTT. Translation gives CASSGLTGGTDTQYF.

In the case of this clone: This same CDR3 is encoded by further DNA sequences in the sample. The V call is TRBV30, the J call TRBJ2-7, with D unclear. Germline CDR1 reads GTSNPN; CDR2 reads SVGIG (reference sequence). The CDR3 runs to 12 residues. Deletions cut 0 bases from V and 4 bases from J, with 7 bases between. The CDR3 protein is CAWSVSYYEQYF. As DNA, the CDR3 is TGTGCCTGGAGTGTATCCTATTACGAGCAGTACTTC.

V gene TRBV28 combines with J gene TRBJ1-2, with 8 bases identical to TRBD1. Germline V CDR1 and CDR2: MDHEN, SYDVKM. The CDR3 runs 15 residues. With 5 bases clipped from V and 8 bases from J, the junction kept 13 bases outside the gene matches. The CDR3 bases are TGTGCCAGCAGTCCAGAATGGACAGGGATTGGCGGCTACACCTTC. As protein: CASSPEWTGIGGYTF.

With respect to this clone: The identical CDR3 is also encoded by other nucleotide sequences in the sample. The chain has TRBV9 and TRBJ2-2; a weak D match, TRBD2 (6 bases). Germline values: CDR1 SGDLS, CDR2 YYNGEE. Trimming took off 0 bases at V and 3 bases at J, with 12 bases between the two ends. This CDR3 has 16 amino acids. The CDR3 is CASSVGVGEDTGELFF. DNA for the CDR3: TGTGCCAGCAGCGTAGGTGTAGGGGAGGACACCGGGGAGCTGTTTTTT. Combining the CDR3 with reference TRBV9 and TRBJ2-2 gives the whole variable domain DSGVTQTPKHLITATGQRVTLRCSPRSGDLSVYWYQQSLDQGLQFLIQYYNGEERAKGNILERFSAQQFPDLHSELNLSSLELGDSALYFCASSVGVGEDTGELFFGEGSRLTVL.

This chain joins TRBV5-1 and TRBJ1-5; D is ambiguous. V was shortened by 0 bases and J by 2 bases, with 9 bases between the two germline ends. The CDR3 extends over 15 amino acids. CDR1 is SGHRS and CDR2 is YFSETQ in the germline V gene. CDR3 in amino acids: CASSLDTGGNQPQHF. In DNA form, the CDR3 reads TGCGCCAGCAGCTTGGACACCGGGGGCAATCAGCCCCAGCATTTT.

The CDR3 loop reads CSVGLGKGGEQFF. The DNA for the CDR3 is TGCAGCGTGGGACTAGGAAAGGGGGGTGAGCAGTTCTTC. This sequence joins TRBV29-1 and TRBJ2-1, with TRBD2 matching 8 bases. CDR1 SQVTM and CDR2 ANQGSEA come from the germline V gene. CDR3 length equals 13 residues. V was pared by 6 bases and J by 9 bases, with 10 bases of the junction left unmatched.

J is TRBJ2-1 and V is TRBV5-1; the match to TRBD2 covers 8 bases. There are 14 residues in the CDR3. CDR1 and CDR2 (germline): SGHRS, YFSETQ. V trimming: 2 bases; J trimming: 8 bases; junction bases outside the gene matches: 6. CDR3 loop: CASSFNGRAYEQFF. In nucleotides, the CDR3 is TGCGCCAGCAGCTTCAACGGGAGGGCCTATGAGCAGTTCTTC.

The V call is TRBV30, the J call TRBJ2-3; weak D call: TRBD2 (6 bases). The length of the CDR3 is 15 residues. Trimming removed 8 bases from V and 3 bases from J, with 21 bases in between. Germline lookup yields CDR1 GTSNPN and CDR2 SVGIG (reference sequence). The CDR3 reads CAVLDPGLNTDTQYF. In DNA, the CDR3 is TGTGCCGTACTAGACCCGGGACTCAATACAGATACGCAGTATTTT.

This chain uses TRBV15 with TRBJ2-7; a weak D match, TRBD2 (6 bases). Per germline, CDR1 LNHNV and CDR2 YYDKDF (reference sequence). The CDR3 runs 15 residues. Trimming stripped 0 bases from V and 0 bases from J, with 9 bases between. The CDR3 protein is CATSRDLEGSYEQYF. The CDR3 nucleotides read TGTGCCACCAGCAGAGATTTGGAGGGCTCCTACGAGCAGTACTTC.

This chain joins TRBV4-2 and TRBJ2-3; TRBD1 or TRBD2 may be the D gene (5 bases each). CDR1 is LGHNA, CDR2 YNFKEQ, per germline. Trimming pared 4 bases from V and 4 bases from J, leaving 12 bases between. The CDR3 has 14 residues. In DNA form, the CDR3 reads TGTGCCAGCAGCCCGGGACGCCCCCCAGATACGCAGTATTTT. Translating it yields CASSPGRPPDTQYF.

The CDR3: CASSNSRGRDRQCYGYTF. The CDR3 nucleotides are TGTGCCAGCAGCAACTCTCGGGGGCGGGACAGGCAATGCTATGGCTACACCTTC. The chain uses TRBV21-1 and TRBJ1-2; TRBD1 reflects the table's D call only, with no check against the DNA. TRBV21-1 is flagged as a pseudogene. This CDR3 has 18 amino acids.

In regard to this clone: This sample also contains other DNA sequences that code for the same CDR3. The V gene is TRBV6-5, the J gene TRBJ1-3, with D possibly TRBD1 on 5 matching bases. V shed 0 bases and J shed 4 bases, with 13 bases lying between them. Germline V lookup: CDR1 MNHEY, CDR2 SVGAGI. The CDR3 is 16 amino acids. The CDR3 DNA follows: TGTGCCAGCAGTTACTCGAGGCAGGGAGCGGGAAACACCATATATTTT. It encodes CASSYSRQGAGNTIYF.

The rearrangement joins TRBV5-4 to TRBJ2-3; TRBD2 matches 7 bases. Germline assignment: CDR1 SGHNT and CDR2 YYREEE (reference sequence). The CDR3 extends over 16 amino acids. The trim removed 4 bases at V and 1 base at J, leaving 9 bases unmatched. CDR3 in amino acids: CASSPSLAGGTDTQYF. CDR3 sequence (DNA): TGTGCCAGCAGCCCCAGCCTGGCGGGAGGCACAGATACGCAGTATTTT.